A selection of T cell receptor beta chains follows, all from one sample in a study of T cell changes during pregnancy in multiple sclerosis. Sequencing used immunoSEQ multiplex PCR; TCRdb keeps in-frame clones, though not all of them. The sample has 54,000 or so clones, over 85% seen once; the top ten hold roughly 0.34%. Source: CD4+ T cells from peripheral blood mononuclear cells, taken before pregnancy. All receptors derive from a female donor with multiple sclerosis, enrolled in a pregnancy study. Each CDR3 is given without its conserved first and last residue.

V gene	J gene	CDR3 protein
TRBV6-5	TRBJ2-5	ASSRRREETQY
TRBV5-1	TRBJ1-3	ASREGATGNTIY
TRBV15	TRBJ2-3	ATSPPGVGTDTQY
TRBV7-2	TRBJ1-4	ASSPQGATNEKLF
TRBV5-4	TRBJ2-1	ASSLGVRGGVTRSEEQF
TRBV15	TRBJ1-4	ATSRGGGNEKLF
TRBV2	TRBJ1-5	ASRETRDQPQH
TRBV11-2	TRBJ2-5	ASSLSAAGVGETQY
TRBV7-9	TRBJ1-1	ASSSGTVATEAF
TRBV7-2	TRBJ2-2	ASSFTTSGRGTGELF
TRBV19	TRBJ1-5	ASKESAASNQPQH
TRBV12-5	TRBJ1-5	ASAQAGAQGNQPQH
TRBV27	TRBJ2-3	ASSFAGGWADTQY
TRBV6-5	TRBJ2-7	ASAPGLLLEQY
TRBV7-9	TRBJ2-7	ASSLGQGRGYEQY
TRBV25-1	TRBJ1-2	ASSEGTVDHGYT
TRBV19	TRBJ1-1	ASSIVWRGLMNTEAF
TRBV5-4	TRBJ2-5	ASSLSLEGETQY
TRBV5-5	TRBJ1-5	ASSLGPSDQPQH
TRBV5-6	TRBJ1-1	ASSLVSGINTEAF
TRBV4-1	TRBJ2-3	ASSQVGRGRKDTQY
TRBV2	TRBJ2-5	ASSARQETQY
TRBV7-2	TRBJ2-1	ASSFSSGSLANEQF
TRBV9	TRBJ2-3	ASSVDGLAGTSTDTQY
TRBV10-3	TRBJ2-1	AISPGGTMYNEQF
TRBV27	TRBJ1-1	ASSLRKENTEAF
TRBV7-6	TRBJ1-5	ASSPSGANQPQH
TRBV7-2	TRBJ2-1	ASSPVAGGPSAYNEQF
TRBV6-1	TRBJ1-3	ASSVKDRQGTTGNTIY
TRBV6-5	TRBJ2-2	ASSSRTLREPGELF